Sequencing of this T cell receptor beta chain was carried out in a study of cytomegalovirus exposure and HLA in healthy donors. The count of this clone is one. Antigen specificity is unknown. Points from the study as a whole: In a later analysis, a genetic analysis reported fewer productive-TCR N-insertions in an Asian-associated ancestry cluster than the cohort average. Sequencing depth roughly uniform across donors was assumed in presence/absence analyses. The authors judged a highly shared variant cluster likely a sequencing artifact.

13 Jbeta primers and 60 Vbeta primers were used for the PCR. Clones were sequenced by immunoSEQ multiplex PCR, and TCRdb holds only the in-frame ones, with some missing. The sample has 120,000 or so clones, roughly 80% seen once. This receptor was obtained from a man aged 18-30 years in good health and CMV-seropositive. The sample taken for sequencing was PBMCs.

This CDR3 reads CASSVRTGWEAFF. CDR3 nucleotide sequence: TGTGCCAGCAGTGTCCGGACAGGTTGGGAAGCTTTCTTT. The V and J genes are TRBV6-1 and TRBJ1-1; TRBD1 aligns across 7 bases. There are 13 residues in the CDR3. V was clipped by 4 bases and J by 8 bases; unmatched bases: 7. Per germline, CDR1 MNHNS and CDR2 SASEGT.